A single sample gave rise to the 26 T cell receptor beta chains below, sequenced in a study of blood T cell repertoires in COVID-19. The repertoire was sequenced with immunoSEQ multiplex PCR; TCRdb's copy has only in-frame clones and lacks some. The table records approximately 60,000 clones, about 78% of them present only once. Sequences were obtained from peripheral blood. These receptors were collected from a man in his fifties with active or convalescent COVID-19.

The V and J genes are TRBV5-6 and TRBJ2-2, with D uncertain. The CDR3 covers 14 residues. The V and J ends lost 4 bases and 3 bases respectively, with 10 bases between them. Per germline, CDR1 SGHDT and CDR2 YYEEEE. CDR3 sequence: CASSPLRDTGELFF. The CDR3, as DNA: TGTGCCAGCAGCCCTCTACGGGACACCGGGGAGCTGTTTTTT.

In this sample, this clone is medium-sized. For the CDR3, the DNA is TGTGCCAGCACGGGGGGATCTTGGGGAGAGACCCAGTACTTC. This sequence encodes CASTGGSWGETQYF. V usage is TRBV6-5 and J usage is TRBJ2-5; 7 bases align to TRBD2. CDR1 is MNHEY and CDR2 is SVGAGI in the germline V gene. V lost 7 bases to trimming and J lost 4 bases; unmatched junction nucleotides: 9. The CDR3 has 14 amino acids.

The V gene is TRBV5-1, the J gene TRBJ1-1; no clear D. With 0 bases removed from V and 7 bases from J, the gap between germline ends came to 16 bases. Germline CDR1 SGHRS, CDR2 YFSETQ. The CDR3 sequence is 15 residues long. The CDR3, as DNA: TGCGCCAGCAGCTTGGATGCGTGGGCAGTTAATGAAGCTTTCTTT. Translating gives CASSLDAWAVNEAFF.

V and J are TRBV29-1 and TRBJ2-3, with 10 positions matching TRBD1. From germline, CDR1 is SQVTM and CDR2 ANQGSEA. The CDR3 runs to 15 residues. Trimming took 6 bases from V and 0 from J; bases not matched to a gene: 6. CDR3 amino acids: CSVPTGGLSTDTQYF. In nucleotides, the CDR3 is TGCAGCGTCCCGACAGGGGGCCTTAGCACAGATACGCAGTATTTT.

Here the CDR3 DNA reads TGTGCCAGCAGCCTTGCCCGTAGCTCCTACAATGAGCAGTTCTTC. Its protein product is CASSLARSSYNEQFF. J is TRBJ2-1 and V is TRBV7-9; D not resolved. The germline gives CDR1 SEHNR, CDR2 FQNEAQ (reference sequence). This CDR3 spans 15 amino acids. V lost 5 bases, J lost 0 bases, and 11 bases lay in between.

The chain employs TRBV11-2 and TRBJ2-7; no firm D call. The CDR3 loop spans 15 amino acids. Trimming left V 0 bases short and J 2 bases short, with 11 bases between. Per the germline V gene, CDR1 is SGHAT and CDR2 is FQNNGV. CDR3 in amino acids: CASSLEAGLTYEQYF. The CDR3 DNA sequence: TGTGCCAGCAGCTTAGAGGCAGGCCTAACCTACGAGCAGTACTTC.

As DNA, the CDR3 is TGTGCCAGCAGCTTAGTACTTTACAATGAGCAGTTCTTC. This sequence encodes CASSLVLYNEQFF. The J gene is TRBJ2-1, the V gene TRBV7-3; D ambiguous. Germline-derived CDR1 and CDR2 are SGHTA and FQGTGA. This CDR3 is built from 13 residues. Trimming took off 2 bases at V and 4 bases at J, with 6 bases between the two ends.

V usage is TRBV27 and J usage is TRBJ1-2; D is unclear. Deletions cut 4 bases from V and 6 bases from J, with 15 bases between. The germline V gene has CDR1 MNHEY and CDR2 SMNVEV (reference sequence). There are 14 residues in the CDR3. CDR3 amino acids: CASSWRPRLDGYTF. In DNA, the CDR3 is TGTGCCAGCAGTTGGCGGCCTCGGTTGGATGGCTACACCTTC.

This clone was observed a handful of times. The CDR3 protein is CASSLDREEQYF. CDR3 in DNA: TGTGCCAGCAGCTTAGACAGGGAAGAGCAGTACTTC. The chain has TRBV11-2 and TRBJ2-7, with D possibly TRBD1 on 5 matching bases. V lost 0 bases, J lost 7 bases, and 7 bases lay in between. The germline V gene has CDR1 SGHAT and CDR2 FQNNGV. The CDR3 loop spans 12 amino acids.

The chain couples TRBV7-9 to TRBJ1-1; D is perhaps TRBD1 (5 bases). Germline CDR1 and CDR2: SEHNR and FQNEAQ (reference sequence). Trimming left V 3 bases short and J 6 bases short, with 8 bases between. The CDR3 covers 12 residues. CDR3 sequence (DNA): TGTGCCAGCAGCTTTGGGGCCTCTGAAGCTTTCTTT. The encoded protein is CASSFGASEAFF. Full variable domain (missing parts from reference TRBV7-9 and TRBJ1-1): DTGVSQNPRHKITKRGQNVTFRCDPISEHNRLYWYRQTLGQGPEFLTYFQNEAQLEKSRLLSDRFSAERPKGSFSTLEIQRTEQGDSAMYLCASSFGASEAFFGQGTRLTVV.

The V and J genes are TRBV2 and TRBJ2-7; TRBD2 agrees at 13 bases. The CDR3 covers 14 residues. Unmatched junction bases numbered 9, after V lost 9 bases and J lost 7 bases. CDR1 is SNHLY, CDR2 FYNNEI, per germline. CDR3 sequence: CARSGTSGALEQYF. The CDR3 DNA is TGTGCCAGATCAGGGACTAGCGGGGCCCTGGAGCAGTACTTC.

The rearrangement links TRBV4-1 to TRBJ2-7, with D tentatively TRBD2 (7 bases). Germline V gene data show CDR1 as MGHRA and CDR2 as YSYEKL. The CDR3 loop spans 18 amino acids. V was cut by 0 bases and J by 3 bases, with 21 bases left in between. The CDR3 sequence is CASSQERVGGAGLYEQYF. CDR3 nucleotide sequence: TGCGCCAGCAGCCAAGAACGCGTGGGGGGGGCAGGTCTCTACGAGCAGTACTTC.

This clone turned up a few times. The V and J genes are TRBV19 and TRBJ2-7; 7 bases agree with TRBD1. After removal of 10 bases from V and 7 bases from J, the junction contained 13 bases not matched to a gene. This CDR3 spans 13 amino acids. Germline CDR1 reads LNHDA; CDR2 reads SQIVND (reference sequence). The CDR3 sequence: CATGTALAREQYF. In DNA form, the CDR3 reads TGTGCCACAGGGACAGCCCTTGCTCGGGAGCAGTACTTC. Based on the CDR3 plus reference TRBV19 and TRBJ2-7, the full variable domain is DGGITQSPKYLFRKEGQNVTLSCEQNLNHDAMYWYRQDPGQGLRLIYYSQIVNDFQKGDIAEGYSVSREKKESFPLTVTSAQKNPTAFYLCATGTALAREQYFGPGTRLTVT.

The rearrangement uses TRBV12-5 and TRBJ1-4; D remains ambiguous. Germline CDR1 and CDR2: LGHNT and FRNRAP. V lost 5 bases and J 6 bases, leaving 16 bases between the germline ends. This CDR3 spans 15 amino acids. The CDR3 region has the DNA TGTGCTAGTGGTCCCCCCCGGGGAGCCCATGAAAAACTGTTTTTT. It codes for CASGPPRGAHEKLFF.

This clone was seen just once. In DNA, the CDR3 is TGTGCCAGCAGCGTAGGAGGGGGGGAAAATGAGCAGTTCTTC. It codes for CASSVGGGENEQFF. The chain carries TRBV9 and TRBJ2-1; a weak D match, TRBD2 (7 bases). The CDR3 spans 14 residues. Germline CDR1 is SGDLS and CDR2 is YYNGEE. The V and J ends lost 0 bases and 7 bases respectively, with 11 bases between them.

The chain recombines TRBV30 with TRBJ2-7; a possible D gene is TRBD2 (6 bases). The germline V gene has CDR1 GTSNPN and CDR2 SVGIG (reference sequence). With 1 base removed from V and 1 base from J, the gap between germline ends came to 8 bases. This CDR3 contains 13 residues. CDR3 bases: TGTGCCTGGAGTGGAGGGAGGTCCTACGAGCAGTACTTC. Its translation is CAWSGGRSYEQYF. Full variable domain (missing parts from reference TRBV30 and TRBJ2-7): SQTIHQWPATLVQPVGSPLSLECTVEGTSNPNLYWYRQAAGRGLQLLFYSVGIGQISSEVPQNLSASRPQDRQFILSSKKLLLSDSGFYLCAWSGGRSYEQYFGPGTRLTVT.

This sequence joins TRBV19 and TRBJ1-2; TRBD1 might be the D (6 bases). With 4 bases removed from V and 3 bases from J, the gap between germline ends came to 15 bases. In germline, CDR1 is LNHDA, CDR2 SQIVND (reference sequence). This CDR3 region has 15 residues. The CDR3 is CASSSRDTGHYGYTF. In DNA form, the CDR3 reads TGTGCCAGTAGTAGCCGGGACACCGGACACTATGGCTACACCTTC. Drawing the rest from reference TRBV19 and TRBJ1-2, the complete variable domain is DGGITQSPKYLFRKEGQNVTLSCEQNLNHDAMYWYRQDPGQGLRLIYYSQIVNDFQKGDIAEGYSVSREKKESFPLTVTSAQKNPTAFYLCASSSRDTGHYGYTFGSGTRLTVV.

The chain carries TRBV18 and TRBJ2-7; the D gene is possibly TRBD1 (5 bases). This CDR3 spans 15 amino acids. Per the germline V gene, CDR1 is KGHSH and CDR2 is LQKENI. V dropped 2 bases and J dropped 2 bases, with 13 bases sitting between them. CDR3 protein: CASSPTWGGTYEQYF. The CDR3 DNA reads TGTGCCAGCTCACCAACTTGGGGCGGCACCTACGAGCAGTACTTC. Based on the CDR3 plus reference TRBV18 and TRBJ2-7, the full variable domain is NAGVMQNPRHLVRRRGQEARLRCSPMKGHSHVYWYRQLPEEGLKFMVYLQKENIIDESGMPKERFSAEFPKEGPSILRIQQVVRGDSAAYFCASSPTWGGTYEQYFGPGTRLTVT.

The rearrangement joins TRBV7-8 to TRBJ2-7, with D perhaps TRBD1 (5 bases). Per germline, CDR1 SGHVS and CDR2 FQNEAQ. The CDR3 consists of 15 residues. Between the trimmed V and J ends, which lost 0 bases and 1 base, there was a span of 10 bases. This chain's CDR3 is CASSLALGPSYEQYF. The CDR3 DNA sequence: TGTGCCAGCAGCTTAGCTTTGGGGCCGTCCTACGAGCAGTACTTC.

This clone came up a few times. DNA for the CDR3: TGCGCCAGCAGCCAGACAGAAGCTAATGAAAAACTGTTTTTT. This codes for CASSQTEANEKLFF. The chain carries TRBV5-1 and TRBJ1-4; maybe TRBD1 (5 bases). The CDR3 runs to 14 residues. V shed 4 bases and J shed 3 bases, with 10 bases lying between them. Germline V lookup: CDR1 SGHRS, CDR2 YFSETQ.

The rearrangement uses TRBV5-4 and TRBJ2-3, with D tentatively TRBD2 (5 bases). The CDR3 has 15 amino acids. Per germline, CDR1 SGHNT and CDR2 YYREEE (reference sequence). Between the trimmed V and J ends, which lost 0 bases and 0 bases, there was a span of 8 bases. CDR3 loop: CASSLVGGSTDTQYF. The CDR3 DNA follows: TGTGCCAGCAGCTTGGTAGGAGGAAGCACAGATACGCAGTATTTT. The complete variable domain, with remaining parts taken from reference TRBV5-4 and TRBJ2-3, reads ETGVTQSPTHLIKTRGQQVTLRCSSQSGHNTVSWYQQALGQGPQFIFQYYREEENGRGNFPPRFSGLQFPNYSSELNVNALELDDSALYLCASSLVGGSTDTQYFGPGTRLTVL.

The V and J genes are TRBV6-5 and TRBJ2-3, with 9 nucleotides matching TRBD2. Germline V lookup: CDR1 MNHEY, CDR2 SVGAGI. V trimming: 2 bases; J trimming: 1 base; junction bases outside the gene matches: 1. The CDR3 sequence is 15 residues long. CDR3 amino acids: CASSYGGRGTDTQYF. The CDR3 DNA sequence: TGTGCCAGCAGTTACGGCGGGAGGGGCACAGATACGCAGTATTTT.

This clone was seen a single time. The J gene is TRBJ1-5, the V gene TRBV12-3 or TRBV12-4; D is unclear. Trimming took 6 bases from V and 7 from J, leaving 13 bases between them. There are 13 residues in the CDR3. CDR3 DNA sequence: TGTGCCAGCAGGCGGGAGTATGGACAGCCCCAGCATTTT. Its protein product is CASRREYGQPQHF.

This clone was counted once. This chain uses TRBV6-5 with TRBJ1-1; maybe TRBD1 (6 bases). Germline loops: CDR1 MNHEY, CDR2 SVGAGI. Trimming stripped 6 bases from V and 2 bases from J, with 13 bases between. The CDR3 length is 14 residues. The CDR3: CASRPGQTNTEAFF. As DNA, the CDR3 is TGTGCCAGCAGACCCGGACAGACTAACACTGAAGCTTTCTTT.

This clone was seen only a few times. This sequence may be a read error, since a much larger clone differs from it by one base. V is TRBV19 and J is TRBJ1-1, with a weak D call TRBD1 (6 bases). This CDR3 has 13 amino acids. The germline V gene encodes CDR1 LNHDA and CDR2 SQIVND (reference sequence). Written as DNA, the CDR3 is TGTCCCAGCCATGTGGGGGCGGGGGGGGGAGCTTTCTTT. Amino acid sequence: CPSHVGAGGGAFF.

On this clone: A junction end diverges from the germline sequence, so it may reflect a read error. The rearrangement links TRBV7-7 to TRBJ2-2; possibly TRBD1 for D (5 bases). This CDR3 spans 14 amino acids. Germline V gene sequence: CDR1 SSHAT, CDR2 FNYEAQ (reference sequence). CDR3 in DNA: TGTGCTAGCAGCACGACAGTGAACACCGGGGAGCTGTTTTTT. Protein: CASSTTVNTGELFF.